This TCR beta chain comes out of a study of T cells in Graves' hyperthyroidism and ophthalmopathy. Study-wide context: Prior to any treatment, at the point of initial diagnosis, peripheral blood was collected. Findings and limits, study-wide: The blood repertoire included most of the expanded thyroid clonotypes above 0.001. It was a median roughly 6.5 months before onset that the model predicted ophthalmopathy.

Germline V gene lookup returns CDR1 SGHTA and CDR2 FQGTGA. Trimming took 0 bases from V and 8 from J; bases not matched to a gene: 4. The CDR3 has 15 amino acids. TCR beta CDR3 regions were amplified from RNA. TCR CDR3 underwent first-round RT-PCR with the HTBI primer set. TCRdb used MiXCR to reprocess the multiplex PCR reads, holding one entry per CDR3 protein. The sample records 500,000 to 600,000 distinct CDR3 sequences, around 20% being singletons. This clonotype was observed many times. The antigen is unknown. The specimen sequenced was blood. The chain couples TRBV7-3 to TRBJ2-1; TRBD2 matches at 10 bases. This TCR was sampled from a man aged 40-49 years with Graves' ophthalmopathy. CDR3 amino acids: CASSLTAGGLYEQFF. The CDR3 DNA reads TGTGCCAGCAGCTTAACAGCGGGGGGGCTATATGAGCAGTTCTTC.